This passage covers 21 T cell receptor beta chains from one sample sequenced in a study of technical replicates of blood from a handful of donors. Assay: immunoSEQ multiplex PCR; the TCRdb copy retains only in-frame clones and omits some. Of 55,000 to 85,000 clones in the sample, approximately 97% were seen once. The sequenced sample was T cells isolated from PBMCs. All receptors come from a human donor in good health.

The V gene is TRBV9, the J gene TRBJ2-7, with D perhaps matching TRBD1 (5 bases). This CDR3 has 13 amino acids. The germline gives CDR1 SGDLS, CDR2 YYNGEE. V gave up 1 base and J gave up 3 bases, with 8 bases separating them. The CDR3 DNA sequence: TGTGCCAGCAGCGTACAGGGTAACTACGAGCAGTACTTC. Translated: CASSVQGNYEQYF.

The chain has TRBV30 and TRBJ1-4, with D possibly matching TRBD1 (5 bases). V lost 8 bases to trimming and J lost 7 bases, with 20 bases between them. The CDR3 runs to 14 residues. Germline CDR1 reads GTSNPN; CDR2 reads SVGIG (reference sequence). As DNA, the CDR3 is TGTGCCCTCAAATCGGAGGGGACGGGTGAAAAACTGTTTTTT. Translated: CALKSEGTGEKLFF.

The V gene is TRBV6-5, the J gene TRBJ1-2; 9 bases fit TRBD1. Germline assignment: CDR1 MNHEY and CDR2 SVGAGI. V was pared by 5 bases and J by 7 bases, with 2 bases of the junction left unmatched. CDR3 length equals 12 residues. Written as DNA, the CDR3 is TGTGCCAGCAGTAGGACAGGGGCTGGCTACACCTTC. Residues: CASSRTGAGYTF.

The rearrangement links TRBV5-4 to TRBJ1-5; TRBD1 is a possible D gene (5 bases). Germline lookup yields CDR1 SGHNT and CDR2 YYREEE (reference sequence). The CDR3 loop spans 15 amino acids. Trimming pared 6 bases from V and 2 bases from J, leaving 15 bases between. This CDR3 is CASNLGGQGNQPQHF. CDR3 sequence (DNA): TGTGCCAGCAACCTGGGGGGTCAAGGCAATCAGCCCCAGCATTTT.

The J gene is TRBJ2-5, the V gene TRBV29-1; tentative D call: TRBD1 (5 bases). The ends were cut back, 2 bases at V and 2 bases at J, with 9 bases in the middle. Germline CDR1 is SQVTM and CDR2 is ANQGSEA. This CDR3 has 13 residues. CDR3 in DNA: TGCAGCGTTGAAATCAGGGTACAAGAGACCCAGTACTTC. It specifies CSVEIRVQETQYF.

V usage is TRBV27 and J usage is TRBJ2-3, with D maybe TRBD2 (6 bases). With 6 bases removed from V and 2 bases from J, the gap between germline ends came to 18 bases. The CDR3 loop spans 16 amino acids. The germline gives CDR1 MNHEY, CDR2 SMNVEV (reference sequence). CDR3 sequence reads: CASSPTIADPTDTQYF. The CDR3 DNA sequence: TGTGCCAGCAGCCCCACGATAGCGGACCCCACAGATACGCAGTATTTT.

The chain links TRBV13 to TRBJ2-7; tentatively, D is TRBD2 (6 bases). This CDR3 contains 14 residues. Germline-derived CDR1 and CDR2 are PRHDT and FYEKMQ (reference sequence). Trimming took off 7 bases at V and 7 bases at J, with 20 bases between the two ends. As DNA, the CDR3 is TGTGCCAGCACCCTGGAGGGACGGTCGGGGGAGCAGTACTTC. Translation gives CASTLEGRSGEQYF.

This chain uses TRBV14 with TRBJ1-1; TRBD1 matches at 8 bases. With 4 bases clipped from V and 6 bases from J, the junction kept 7 bases outside the gene matches. The CDR3 contains 14 residues. The germline V gene encodes CDR1 SGHDN and CDR2 FVKESK. CDR3 protein: CASSLTGVFAEAFF. The CDR3 DNA reads as TGTGCCAGCAGCCTGACAGGGGTTTTTGCTGAAGCTTTCTTT.

Only one count was recorded for this clone. The CDR3 nucleotides are TGTGCCATCAGTAGAACTAGCGGGAGCACAGATACGCAGTATTTT. Translation gives CAISRTSGSTDTQYF. V and J are TRBV10-3 and TRBJ2-3, with 9 bases lining up with TRBD2. In germline, CDR1 is ENHRY, CDR2 SYGVKD. The CDR3 loop spans 15 amino acids. V dropped 5 bases and J dropped 0; count of bases not matched to a gene: 3.

The J gene is TRBJ2-2, the V gene TRBV11-3, with TRBD1 as a possible D gene (5 bases). Trimming pared 4 bases from V and 5 bases from J, leaving 23 bases between. CDR3 length equals 18 residues. The germline V gene encodes CDR1 SGHNT and CDR2 YENEEA. CDR3 sequence: CASSYPGHRIRETGELFF. The DNA of the CDR3 is TGTGCCAGCAGCTACCCCGGACATCGAATAAGGGAAACCGGGGAGCTGTTTTTT.

V gene TRBV5-4 combines with J gene TRBJ2-7; TRBD1 might be the D (6 bases). CDR1 and CDR2 (germline): SGHNT, YYREEE (reference sequence). Trimming removed 4 bases at V and 3 bases at J, with 14 bases between. This CDR3 is 14 amino acids long. The CDR3: CASSLEQGFYEQYF. CDR3 in DNA: TGTGCCAGCAGCCTCGAACAGGGATTCTACGAGCAGTACTTC.

J is TRBJ1-2 and V is TRBV11-3; possible D gene TRBD1, 5 bases. CDR3 length equals 16 residues. V was trimmed by 2 bases and J by 5 bases, leaving 18 bases between them. From germline, CDR1 is SGHNT and CDR2 YENEEA. The CDR3 reads CASSLQGYEWAYGYTF. The CDR3 DNA follows: TGTGCCAGCAGCTTACAGGGTTATGAATGGGCATATGGCTACACCTTC.

The chain employs TRBV6-5 and TRBJ1-1, with TRBD1 matching over 7 bases. With V trimmed by 5 bases and J by 5 bases, 11 bases remained unmatched. From germline, CDR1 is MNHEY and CDR2 SVGAGI. The CDR3 has 15 residues. CDR3 in DNA: TGTGCCAGCAGTCCGCGACAGGGAGGAAATACTGAAGCTTTCTTT. It is translated as CASSPRQGGNTEAFF.

This chain connects TRBV7-3 to TRBJ1-1; the match to TRBD1 covers 9 bases. The CDR3 totals 15 residues. Germline assignment: CDR1 SGHTA and CDR2 FQGTGA. Losses at the gene ends were 5 bases for V and 7 bases for J; bases not matched to a gene: 11. CDR3 sequence reads: CASSDKPGQGFEAFF. The CDR3 nucleotides are TGTGCCAGCAGCGATAAACCGGGACAGGGCTTTGAAGCTTTCTTT.

V is TRBV4-1 and J is TRBJ2-1, with TRBD2 matching over 7 bases. The germline V gene has CDR1 MGHRA and CDR2 YSYEKL. The CDR3 spans 16 residues. V was pared by 0 bases and J by 0 bases, with 2 bases of the junction left unmatched. CDR3 loop: CASSQDASGSYNEQFF. The CDR3 region has the DNA TGCGCCAGCAGCCAAGATGCTAGCGGCTCCTACAATGAGCAGTTCTTC.

The chain joins TRBV2 to TRBJ2-5; 11 bases agree with TRBD1. The V gene end was trimmed by 6 bases and the J gene end by 5 bases; junction bases not matched to a gene: 5. Germline CDR1 SNHLY, CDR2 FYNNEI. The CDR3 sequence is 14 residues long. In DNA form, the CDR3 reads TGTGCCAGCAGCCGGACAGGGGGCGCGGAGACCCAGTACTTC. Amino acids: CASSRTGGAETQYF. Full variable domain (missing parts from reference TRBV2 and TRBJ2-5): EPEVTQTPSHQVTQMGQEVILRCVPISNHLYFYWYRQILGQKVEFLVSFYNNEISEKSEIFDDQFSVERPDGSNFTLKIRSTKLEDSAMYFCASSRTGGAETQYFGPGTRLLVL.

This sequence joins TRBV27 and TRBJ2-1; 7 bases align to TRBD1. Germline CDR1 reads MNHEY; CDR2 reads SMNVEV (reference sequence). The CDR3 runs 16 residues. The V and J ends lost 6 bases and 4 bases, in that order; junction bases with no gene match: 12. The CDR3 DNA follows: TGTGCCAGCAGACAACCCTCGGGACAGTTATACAATGAGCAGTTCTTC. Its protein product is CASRQPSGQLYNEQFF.

This chain links TRBV29-1 with TRBJ2-7; 7 bases are shared with TRBD1. Losses at the gene ends were 3 bases for V and 5 bases for J; bases not matched to a gene: 7. CDR1 and CDR2 (germline): SQVTM, ANQGSEA. This CDR3 region has 13 residues. The CDR3 nucleotides read TGCAGCGTTGACGCCAGGGGGTCGAACGAGCAGTACTTC. Translated: CSVDARGSNEQYF.

V gene TRBV5-1 combines with J gene TRBJ1-1; D unclear. V was cut by 9 bases and J by 0 bases, with 12 bases left in between. This CDR3 has 13 amino acids. Germline loops: CDR1 SGHRS, CDR2 YFSETQ. This CDR3 is CATRTQLNTEAFF. Here the CDR3 DNA reads TGCGCCACCCGTACCCAGTTGAACACTGAAGCTTTCTTT.

J is TRBJ2-1 and V is TRBV11-3, with D possibly TRBD2 on 6 matching bases. The CDR3 has 14 amino acids. Trimming removed 4 bases from V and 6 bases from J, with 13 bases in between. Germline V gives CDR1 SGHNT, CDR2 YENEEA. The CDR3 region is CASSYRDWFNEQFF. CDR3 sequence (DNA): TGTGCCAGCAGCTACCGGGACTGGTTCAATGAGCAGTTCTTC.

The chain joins TRBV28 to TRBJ2-7; 11 nucleotides align to TRBD2. The CDR3 loop spans 15 amino acids. In germline, CDR1 is MDHEN, CDR2 SYDVKM. The J segment lost 2 bases and the V segment lost 6 bases, leaving 6 bases of the junction unmatched. CDR3 sequence (DNA): TGTGCCAGCAGCCCCGGACTAGCGGGTACCTACGAGCAGTACTTC. It encodes CASSPGLAGTYEQYF.